These 32 T cell receptor beta chains were all obtained from the same sample, sequenced in a study of CD8 T cells in Susac syndrome (dated by TCRdb to the late 2010s). Libraries came from the immunoSEQ multiplex PCR assay. RNA was extracted using the RNeasy kit, and about 0.5 to 1 ug of the RNA was reverse transcribed with random hexamers. TCRdb handled the public reads itself, with Q25 trimming in fastp and clone calling in MiXCR, and kept productive beta chains. Every CDR3 protein is listed once, alongside the most common genes and DNA of its rows. Here the sample has over 300,000 distinct CDR3 sequences; roughly nine tenths occur a single time. Of the sample, over 0.05% is held by the ten largest clones. The sequencing sample was made of CD4+ T cells from PBMCs. The origin of the receptors is a human donor with multiple sclerosis.

The V gene is TRBV20-1, the J gene TRBJ1-1; D possibly corresponds to TRBD1 (6 bases). The CDR3 spans 14 residues. Germline loops: CDR1 DFQATT, CDR2 SNEGSKA (reference sequence). V lost 3 bases and J 6 bases, leaving 17 bases between the germline ends. This chain's CDR3 is CSASILQGWAEAFF. CDR3 DNA: TGCAGTGCTAGCATCTTACAGGGATGGGCTGAAGCTTTCTTT.

This chain joins TRBV9 and TRBJ2-3; 10 bases align to TRBD1. The CDR3 consists of 16 residues. Germline V gene lookup returns CDR1 SGDLS and CDR2 YYNGEE. Germline trimming cut 3 bases from V and 4 bases from J; bases unmatched to any gene: 8. CDR3 region: CASSGHRQGASDTQYF. Written as DNA, the CDR3 is TGTGCCAGCAGCGGACACAGACAGGGGGCATCAGATACGCAGTATTTT.

The chain has TRBV12-3 or TRBV12-4 and TRBJ1-2; D not certain. This CDR3 is built from 15 residues. V was clipped by 7 bases and J by 4 bases, with 19 bases between them. CDR3 nucleotides: TGTGCCAGCACGGAGTATCCGGGCGGCGGCTATGGCTACACCTTC. It specifies CASTEYPGGGYGYTF.

This chain connects TRBV29-1 to TRBJ1-5, with a weak D call TRBD1 (5 bases). This CDR3 is built from 13 residues. The germline V and J ends were trimmed by 4 bases and 3 bases, with 10 bases remaining between them. Germline loops: CDR1 SQVTM, CDR2 ANQGSEA. CDR3 amino acids: CSVVLGANQPQHF. DNA for the CDR3: TGCAGCGTTGTTCTAGGGGCCAATCAGCCCCAGCATTTT.

CDR3 coding DNA: TGCAGCGCCCTGGGCTCTGGAAACACCATATATTTT. Translating gives CSALGSGNTIYF. The chain is built from TRBV29-1 and TRBJ1-3; D not certain. V shed 7 bases and J shed 0 bases, with 7 bases lying between them. The germline gives CDR1 SQVTM, CDR2 ANQGSEA. This CDR3 spans 12 amino acids.

The rearrangement uses TRBV7-2 and TRBJ2-7; D uncertain. CDR1 and CDR2 from the germline V gene are SGHTA and FQGNSA. Between the trimmed V and J ends, which lost 2 bases and 3 bases, there was a span of 14 bases. The CDR3 covers 15 residues. DNA of the CDR3: TGTGCCAGCAGCTTACAACCGGATAAGGGCTACGAGCAGTACTTC. This translates into CASSLQPDKGYEQYF.

This clonotype was found a few times. The chain has TRBV7-9 and TRBJ2-1; 7 bases are a match to TRBD2. V was clipped by 1 base and J by 6 bases; unmatched bases: 3. The CDR3 loop spans 14 amino acids. From germline, CDR1 is SEHNR and CDR2 FQNEAQ (reference sequence). This chain's CDR3 is CASSLGLAANEQFF. The CDR3 coding sequence is TGTGCCAGCAGCTTAGGCCTAGCGGCCAATGAGCAGTTCTTC.

This clonotype was seen just once. The chain recombines TRBV18 with TRBJ2-1; no clear D gene. CDR3 size: 14 residues. V lost 3 bases and J lost 7, with 13 bases in between. CDR1 is KGHSH and CDR2 is LQKENI in the germline V gene. CDR3 coding DNA: TGTGCCAGCTCACCGAGCGTTGGGCCGAATGAGCAGTTCTTC. This translates into CASSPSVGPNEQFF.

This chain links TRBV5-6 with TRBJ2-1; D unresolved. The CDR3 has 12 residues. Germline V gene data show CDR1 as SGHDT and CDR2 as YYEEEE. V shed 6 bases and J shed 7 bases, with 11 bases lying between them. CDR3 region: CASTRFLNEQFF. CDR3 bases: TGTGCCAGCACTAGATTTTTGAATGAGCAGTTCTTC.

This chain joins TRBV20-1 and TRBJ2-6; D is perhaps TRBD1 (6 bases). CDR3 size: 15 residues. CDR1 and CDR2 (germline): DFQATT, SNEGSKA (reference sequence). Trimming cost V 6 bases and J 4 bases, with 16 bases left between them. This CDR3 reads CSAAPGVRGANVLTF. For the CDR3, the DNA is TGCAGTGCCGCTCCAGGGGTGCGAGGGGCCAACGTCCTGACTTTC.

The V and J genes are TRBV2 and TRBJ1-2, with D possibly TRBD1 on 6 matching bases. This CDR3 is 18 amino acids long. CDR1 SNHLY and CDR2 FYNNEI come from the germline V gene. Deletions cut 2 bases from V and 3 bases from J, with 22 bases between. The chain's CDR3 is CASSELWGLSEGDYGYTF. The CDR3 DNA is TGTGCCAGCAGTGAATTGTGGGGGCTATCCGAGGGGGACTATGGCTACACCTTC.

This chain joins TRBV2 and TRBJ2-1; D gene uncertain. Germline CDR1 reads SNHLY; CDR2 reads FYNNEI. Trimming stripped 8 bases from V and 2 bases from J, with 10 bases between. The CDR3 runs to 13 residues. The CDR3 bases are TGTGCCAGCTCGGTGAACACCTACAATGAGCAGTTCTTC. It translates to CASSVNTYNEQFF.

This chain connects TRBV9 to TRBJ1-1; D unclear. The CDR3 loop spans 15 amino acids. V was clipped by 0 bases and J by 2 bases, with 11 bases between them. CDR1 and CDR2 (germline): SGDLS, YYNGEE. CDR3 sequence reads: CASSVGAGANTEAFF. The DNA of the CDR3 is TGTGCCAGCAGCGTAGGGGCTGGAGCTAACACTGAAGCTTTCTTT. Filled out from reference TRBV9 and TRBJ1-1, the complete variable domain reads DSGVTQTPKHLITATGQRVTLRCSPRSGDLSVYWYQQSLDQGLQFLIQYYNGEERAKGNILERFSAQQFPDLHSELNLSSLELGDSALYFCASSVGAGANTEAFFGQGTRLTVV.

CDR3 amino acids: CASSSAGRDTEAFF. The DNA of the CDR3 is TGTGCCAGCTCCTCGGCGGGGAGGGACACTGAAGCTTTCTTT. This chain uses TRBV18 with TRBJ1-1; D is unclear. Between the trimmed V and J ends, which lost 6 bases and 3 bases, there was a span of 14 bases. Germline CDR1 KGHSH, CDR2 LQKENI. The CDR3 spans 14 residues.

The chain is built from TRBV19 and TRBJ2-7; the D gene could be TRBD1 or TRBD2 (6 bases each). Germline V gene sequence: CDR1 LNHDA, CDR2 SQIVND (reference sequence). V lost 5 bases to trimming and J lost 2 bases, with 16 bases between them. CDR3 size: 15 residues. CDR3 sequence reads: CASSRSGAGPYEQYF. The CDR3 nucleotides are TGTGCCAGTAGTCGGTCGGGGGCAGGGCCCTACGAGCAGTACTTC.

J is TRBJ2-5 and V is TRBV19, with 10 bases matching TRBD2. CDR3 size: 16 residues. The V gene's germline CDR1 is LNHDA and CDR2 SQIVND (reference sequence). V lost 5 bases, J lost 5 bases, and 11 bases stayed unmatched. The CDR3 nucleotides are TGTGCCAGTAGTCGTAGGGGGAGCGGGGGGGTGGAGACCCAGTACTTC. Amino acids: CASSRRGSGGVETQYF. The full variable domain, in which reference TRBV19 and TRBJ2-5 provide the parts outside the CDR3, is DGGITQSPKYLFRKEGQNVTLSCEQNLNHDAMYWYRQDPGQGLRLIYYSQIVNDFQKGDIAEGYSVSREKKESFPLTVTSAQKNPTAFYLCASSRRGSGGVETQYFGPGTRLLVL.

V and J are TRBV12-3 or TRBV12-4 and TRBJ2-1; TRBD2 aligns across 7 bases. The CDR3 sequence is 15 residues long. The junction had 9 bases not matched to a gene; V was cut back by 5 bases and J by 5 bases. CDR3 nucleotide sequence: TGTGCCAGCAGTCATGGGGGGACTATTAACAATGAGCAGTTCTTC. It codes for CASSHGGTINNEQFF.

The rearrangement uses TRBV6-5 and TRBJ1-3, with 8 bases fitting TRBD1. CDR1 and CDR2 from the germline V gene are MNHEY and SVGAGI. The trim removed 2 bases at V and 5 bases at J, leaving 5 bases unmatched. CDR3 length equals 15 residues. CDR3 sequence reads: CASSYDRGGRNTIYF. The CDR3 region has the DNA TGTGCCAGCAGTTACGACAGGGGAGGAAGAAACACCATATATTTT.

This CDR3 is CASSLIEGRRQPQHF. The CDR3 nucleotides are TGTGCCAGCAGTTTAATCGAGGGGCGCCGGCAGCCCCAGCATTTT. This chain links TRBV12-3 or TRBV12-4 with TRBJ1-5; possible D gene TRBD1, 5 bases. The germline V and J ends were trimmed by 2 bases and 7 bases, with 15 bases remaining between them. CDR3 length: 15 amino acids.

The V and J genes are TRBV5-1 and TRBJ2-5, with D perhaps being TRBD1 or TRBD2 (7 bases each). In germline, CDR1 is SGHRS, CDR2 YFSETQ. V was trimmed by 1 base and J by 2 bases, leaving 15 bases between them. The CDR3 is 16 amino acids. The CDR3 loop is CASSLRGDSKQETQYF. The CDR3 DNA reads TGCGCCAGCAGCTTGCGGGGGGACAGCAAGCAAGAGACCCAGTACTTC.

The J gene is TRBJ2-3, the V gene TRBV6-5, with TRBD1 matching 9 bases. The CDR3 has 14 amino acids. Germline CDR1 is MNHEY and CDR2 is SVGAGI. Unmatched junction bases numbered 8, after V lost 6 bases and J lost 7 bases. CDR3: CASRRTGERHTQYF. The CDR3 nucleotides read TGTGCCAGCAGGCGGACAGGGGAAAGACATACGCAGTATTTT.

The chain recombines TRBV9 with TRBJ2-2, with D hard to call. This CDR3 spans 15 amino acids. The V and J ends lost 0 bases and 4 bases respectively, with 10 bases between them. Looked up from germline, CDR1 is SGDLS and CDR2 is YYNGEE. CDR3 nucleotides: TGTGCCAGCAGCGTAGCTGGGCTAACCACCGGGGAGCTGTTTTTT. Translating gives CASSVAGLTTGELFF.

The chain couples TRBV30 to TRBJ1-1; no clear D. Germline V gene lookup returns CDR1 GTSNPN and CDR2 SVGIG (reference sequence). This CDR3 is 14 amino acids long. Trimming cost V 2 bases and J 1 base, with 11 bases left between them. CDR3 loop: CAWSRRLSNTEAFF. As DNA, the CDR3 is TGTGCCTGGAGTAGACGGCTATCGAACACTGAAGCTTTCTTT.

This chain joins TRBV7-8 and TRBJ1-1; possibly TRBD1 for D (5 bases). The CDR3 consists of 17 residues. CDR1 is SGHVS and CDR2 is FQNEAQ in the germline V gene. V was cut by 0 bases and J by 2 bases, with 16 bases left in between. The CDR3 loop is CASSLARWAGSNTEAFF. The CDR3 DNA reads as TGTGCCAGCAGCTTAGCGAGGTGGGCAGGGAGTAACACTGAAGCTTTCTTT.

The V call is TRBV25-1, the J call TRBJ1-1; D not resolved. Trimming shortened V by 4 bases and J by 9 bases, and 15 bases separated the two germline ends. The CDR3 consists of 13 residues. The V gene's germline CDR1 is MGHDK and CDR2 SYGVNS. This CDR3 reads CASSAQDGLQAFF. The DNA of the CDR3 is TGTGCCAGCAGTGCCCAGGACGGCCTACAAGCTTTCTTT.

The chain is built from TRBV9 and TRBJ2-2; D possibly corresponds to TRBD2 (6 bases). The CDR3 has 16 amino acids. The ends were cut back, 3 bases at V and 6 bases at J, with 18 bases in the middle. Germline V gene lookup returns CDR1 SGDLS and CDR2 YYNGEE. CDR3 nucleotide sequence: TGTGCCAGCAGCGCCCGGTCGGGGGAGTTGGCCGGGGAGCTGTTTTTT. Translation: CASSARSGELAGELFF.

V is TRBV20-1 and J is TRBJ1-1; D gene ambiguous. Germline CDR1 DFQATT, CDR2 SNEGSKA (reference sequence). Trimming removed 5 bases at V and 3 bases at J, with 13 bases between. This CDR3 is 13 amino acids long. The CDR3 loop reads CSAPRSLDTEAFF. The CDR3 nucleotides read TGCAGTGCTCCCCGGTCTTTGGACACTGAAGCTTTCTTT.

The chain employs TRBV3-1 and TRBJ2-2, with D unresolved. The CDR3 spans 15 residues. V was clipped by 6 bases and J by 5 bases, with 16 bases between them. Per the germline V gene, CDR1 is LGHDT and CDR2 is YNNKEL (reference sequence). DNA of the CDR3: TGTGCCAGCAGTAAAGGGCCCCCGCGGACCGGGGAGCTGTTTTTT. It encodes CASSKGPPRTGELFF.

The V and J genes are TRBV29-1 and TRBJ1-2; D is unclear. V was pared by 7 bases and J by 8 bases, with 17 bases between. CDR1 is SQVTM and CDR2 is ANQGSEA in the germline V gene. The CDR3 is made up of 12 amino acids. CDR3: CSAYPDRGGYTF. The CDR3 nucleotides read TGCAGCGCCTACCCGGACCGAGGGGGCTACACCTTC.

This sequence joins TRBV20-1 and TRBJ2-7; 11 bases agree with TRBD2. Trimming at V came to 6 bases and at J to 0 bases, leaving 4 bases not matched to a gene. This CDR3 region has 14 residues. The germline CDR1 and CDR2 sequences are DFQATT and SNEGSKA (reference sequence). For the CDR3, the DNA is TGCAGTGCAAGACTAGCGGGGAACTCCTACGAGCAGTACTTC. Translated, it gives CSARLAGNSYEQYF.

The rearrangement links TRBV7-2 to TRBJ1-1, with D possibly TRBD1 on 5 matching bases. The CDR3 runs 13 residues. V lost 7 bases and J lost 5, with 14 bases in between. Germline assignment: CDR1 SGHTA and CDR2 FQGNSA. CDR3 DNA: TGTGCCAGCACGGGACGTCCGGGAACTGAAGCTTTCTTT. Protein product: CASTGRPGTEAFF.

The J gene is TRBJ2-3, the V gene TRBV12-3 or TRBV12-4; D not resolved. Trimming took 2 bases from V and 10 from J, leaving 7 bases between them. The CDR3 runs to 11 residues. CDR3 sequence: CASSLSFAQYF. The CDR3, as DNA: TGTGCCAGCAGTTTATCGTTTGCGCAGTATTTT.